This T cell receptor beta chain was profiled in a study of Ad26.COV2.S vaccination and SARS-CoV-2 variants. On the study more broadly: Donor joined the COV1001 Ad26.COV2.S trial arm.

For this clone: Its target is not known.

Whole-study results and caveats: Possibly, TCR breadth and depth analyses underestimated total T cell responses. Comparability of non-spike TCR breadth was observed across vaccine and placebo recipients.

The data were produced by immunoSEQ multiplex PCR, yet TCRdb's version contains in-frame clones alone and is incomplete. The sample yields around 250,000 clones, roughly nine tenths seen once. The CDR3 is 14 residues long. Trimming stripped 3 bases from V and 6 bases from J, with 9 bases between. Germline CDR1 SNHLY, CDR2 FYNNEI. The treatment denotes: roughly 20 received Ad26.COV2.S at low or high dose, single or two shots; five or six received placebo; per-sample allocation not given. Sampling was done on day 63 after the first vaccine or placebo injection. The source of this sequence is a person aged 18-65 years who received the Ad26.COV2.S COVID-19 vaccine or a placebo. The sequenced sample was peripheral blood, obtained in a trial of Ad26.COV2.S vaccine versus placebo. The rearrangement uses TRBV2 and TRBJ1-6, with a weak D call TRBD1 (5 bases). CDR3 sequence: CASSEMTANSPLHF. CDR3 DNA: TGTGCCAGCAGTGAGATGACAGCTAATTCACCCCTCCACTTT.